One sample yielded the 5 T cell receptor beta chains listed below, sequenced in a study of blood T cells in healthy people across ages. Combining a sample-barcoded 5' primer with a J-beta primer mix, a second PCR ran for about 7 to 11 cycles. TCRdb reanalysed the 5' RACE reads using MiXCR and keeps one entry per CDR3 protein. The sample shows 800,000 to 950,000 distinct CDR3 sequences, roughly 48% of them seen only once. The sequenced sample consisted of blood. Receptor source: a man aged 30 to 39 in good health.

This clonotype has just a few counts. The chain has TRBV4-3 and TRBJ2-7, with D possibly TRBD1 on 6 matching bases. The CDR3 has 15 amino acids. V gave up 3 bases and J gave up 2 bases, with 14 bases separating them. Germline values: CDR1 LGHNA, CDR2 YSLEER. The CDR3 nucleotides are TGCGCCAGCAGCCAGGACCGGGACACCGCCTACGAGCAGTACTTC. Its protein product is CASSQDRDTAYEQYF.

V gene TRBV20-1 combines with J gene TRBJ2-1, with D uncertain. From germline, CDR1 is DFQATT and CDR2 SNEGSKA (reference sequence). Trimming removed 7 bases from V and 9 bases from J, with 13 bases in between. This CDR3 comprises 11 residues. The CDR3 reads CSVPSFGEQFF. The CDR3 coding sequence is TGCAGTGTCCCCAGCTTCGGTGAGCAGTTCTTC.

This clonotype was found a few times. This chain joins TRBV6-4 and TRBJ2-1; 12 positions match TRBD2. The germline CDR1 and CDR2 sequences are MRHNA and SNTAGT. Germline trimming cut 6 bases from V and 6 bases from J; bases unmatched to any gene: 6. The CDR3 sequence is 15 residues long. CDR3 coding DNA: TGTGCCAGCAGCCCAGGACTAGCGGGGTTCAATGAGCAGTTCTTC. Its protein product is CASSPGLAGFNEQFF.

Remarks on this clonotype: This clone may be a read error of a much larger clone one base away. The chain combines TRBV10-3 with TRBJ2-1, with unresolved D. In germline, CDR1 is ENHRY, CDR2 SYGVKD. The CDR3 runs 13 residues. CDR3 nucleotide sequence: TGTGTCATCAGTGAGCCGGCAAGCAATGAGCAGTTCTTC. Protein sequence: CVISEPASNEQFF.

This clonotype was counted between two and nine times. The genes are TRBV4-1 and TRBJ1-1; 8 nucleotides agree with TRBD1. The CDR3 loop spans 17 amino acids. Germline CDR1 reads MGHRA; CDR2 reads YSYEKL. The V segment lost 3 bases and the J segment 2 bases; nucleotides outside the gene matches: 11. CDR3 loop: CASSQGWTGFINTEAFF. CDR3 in DNA: TGCGCCAGCAGCCAGGGCTGGACAGGGTTTATTAACACTGAAGCTTTCTTT.